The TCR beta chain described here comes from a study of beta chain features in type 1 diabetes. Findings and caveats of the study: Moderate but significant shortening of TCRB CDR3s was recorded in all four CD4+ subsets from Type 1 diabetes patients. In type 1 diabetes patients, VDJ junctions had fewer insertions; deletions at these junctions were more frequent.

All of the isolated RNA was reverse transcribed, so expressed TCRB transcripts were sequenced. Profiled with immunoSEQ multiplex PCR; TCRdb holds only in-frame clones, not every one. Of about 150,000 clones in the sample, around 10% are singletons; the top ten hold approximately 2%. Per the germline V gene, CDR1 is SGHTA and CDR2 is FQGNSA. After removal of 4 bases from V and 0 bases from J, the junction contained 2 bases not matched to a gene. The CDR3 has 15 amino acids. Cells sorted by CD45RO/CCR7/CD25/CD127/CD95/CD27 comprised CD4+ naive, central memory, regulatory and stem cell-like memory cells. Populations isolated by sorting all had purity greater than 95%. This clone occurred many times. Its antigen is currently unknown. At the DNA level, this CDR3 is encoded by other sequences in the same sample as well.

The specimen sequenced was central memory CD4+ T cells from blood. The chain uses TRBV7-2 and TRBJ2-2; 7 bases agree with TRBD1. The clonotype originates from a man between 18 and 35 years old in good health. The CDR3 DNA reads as TGTGCCAGCAGCTCGACAGGGACGAACACCGGGGAGCTGTTTTTT. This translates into CASSSTGTNTGELFF.